The present TCR beta chain was sequenced within a study of blood T cell repertoires in COVID-19. About the research overall: The United States, Italy and Spain provided the acute and convalescent COVID-19 samples. In each case, the material was cDNA or gDNA derived from T cells, B-cell-depleted T cells, or PBMCs.

Sequencing used immunoSEQ multiplex PCR; TCRdb keeps in-frame clones, though not all of them. The profile shows about 130,000 clones, 86% of them singletons. The germline V and J ends were trimmed by 5 bases and 13 bases, with 23 bases remaining between them. The CDR3 length is 14 residues. Germline CDR1 MNHEY, CDR2 SVGAGI. Material for sequencing was peripheral blood. V and J are TRBV6-5 and TRBJ1-2; D ambiguous. The receptor comes from a human donor in a cohort sampled during active COVID-19. The CDR3 DNA reads as TGTGCCAGCAGTCCTGACATCTGGGAGAGGCGGCCCACCTTC. Protein product: CASSPDIWERRPTF.